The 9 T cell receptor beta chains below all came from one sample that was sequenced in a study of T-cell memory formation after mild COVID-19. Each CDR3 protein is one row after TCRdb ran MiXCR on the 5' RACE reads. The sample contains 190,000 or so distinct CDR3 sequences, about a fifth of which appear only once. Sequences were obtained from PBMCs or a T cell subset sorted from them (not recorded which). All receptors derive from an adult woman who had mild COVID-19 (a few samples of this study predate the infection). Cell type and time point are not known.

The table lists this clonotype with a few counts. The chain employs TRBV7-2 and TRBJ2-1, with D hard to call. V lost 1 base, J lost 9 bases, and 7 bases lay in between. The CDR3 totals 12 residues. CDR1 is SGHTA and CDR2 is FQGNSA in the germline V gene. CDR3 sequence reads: CASSLGASEQFF. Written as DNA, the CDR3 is TGTGCCAGCAGCTTAGGCGCGAGTGAGCAGTTCTTC.

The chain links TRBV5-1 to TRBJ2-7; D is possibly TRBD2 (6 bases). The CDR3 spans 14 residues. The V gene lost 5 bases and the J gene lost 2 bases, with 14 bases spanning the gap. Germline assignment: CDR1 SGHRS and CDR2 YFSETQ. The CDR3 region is CASSPGDQTYEQYF. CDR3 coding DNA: TGCGCCAGCAGTCCGGGAGATCAAACCTACGAGCAGTACTTC.

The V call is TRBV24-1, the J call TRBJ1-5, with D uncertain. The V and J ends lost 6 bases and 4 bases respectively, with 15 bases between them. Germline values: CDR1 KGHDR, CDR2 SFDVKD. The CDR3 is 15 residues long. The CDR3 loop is CATSPGSGRNQPQHF. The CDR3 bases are TGTGCCACCAGTCCCGGGTCAGGAAGGAATCAGCCCCAGCATTTT.

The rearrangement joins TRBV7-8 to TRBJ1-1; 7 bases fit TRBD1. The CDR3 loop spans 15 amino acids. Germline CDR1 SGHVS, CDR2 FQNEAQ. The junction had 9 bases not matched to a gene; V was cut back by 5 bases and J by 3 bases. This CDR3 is CASSRRGQVDTEAFF. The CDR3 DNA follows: TGTGCCAGCAGCAGAAGAGGACAGGTGGACACTGAAGCTTTCTTT.

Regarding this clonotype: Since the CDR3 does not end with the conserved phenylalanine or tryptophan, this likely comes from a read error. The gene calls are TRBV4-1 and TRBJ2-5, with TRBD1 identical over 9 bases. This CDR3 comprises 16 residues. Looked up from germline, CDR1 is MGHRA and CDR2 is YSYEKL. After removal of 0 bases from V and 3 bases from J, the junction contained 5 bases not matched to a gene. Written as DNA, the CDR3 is TGCGCCAGCAGCCAAGAACAGACAGGGGGTAAAGAGACCCAGTACTTA. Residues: CASSQEQTGGKETQYL.

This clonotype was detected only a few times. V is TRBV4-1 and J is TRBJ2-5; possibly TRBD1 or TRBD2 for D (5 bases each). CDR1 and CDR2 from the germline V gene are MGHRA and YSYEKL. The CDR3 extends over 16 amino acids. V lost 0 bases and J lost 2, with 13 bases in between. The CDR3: CASSQEQGPTQETQYF. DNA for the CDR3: TGCGCCAGCAGCCAAGAGCAGGGACCAACTCAAGAGACCCAGTACTTC.

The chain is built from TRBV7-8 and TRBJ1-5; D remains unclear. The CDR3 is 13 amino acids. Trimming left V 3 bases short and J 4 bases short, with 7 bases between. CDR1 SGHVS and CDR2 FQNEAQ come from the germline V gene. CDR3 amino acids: CASSFFENQPQHF. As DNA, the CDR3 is TGTGCCAGCAGCTTTTTTGAAAATCAGCCCCAGCATTTT.

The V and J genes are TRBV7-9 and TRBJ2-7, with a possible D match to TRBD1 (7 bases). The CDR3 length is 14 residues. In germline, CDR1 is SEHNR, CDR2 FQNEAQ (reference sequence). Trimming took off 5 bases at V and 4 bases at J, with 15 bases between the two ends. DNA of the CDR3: TGTGCCAGCAGCCTGGGGGCGGGACAGTACGAGCAGTACTTC. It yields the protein CASSLGAGQYEQYF.

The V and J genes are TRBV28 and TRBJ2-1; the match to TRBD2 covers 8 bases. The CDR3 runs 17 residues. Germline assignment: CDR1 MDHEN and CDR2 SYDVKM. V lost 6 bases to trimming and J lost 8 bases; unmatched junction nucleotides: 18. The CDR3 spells CASSWGTRWSVSDEQFF. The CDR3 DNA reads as TGTGCCAGCAGCTGGGGGACTAGATGGTCGGTATCGGATGAGCAGTTCTTC.